These T cell receptor beta chains were read from a single sample in a study of blood T cell repertoires in COVID-19. Repertoires were generated with immunoSEQ multiplex PCR, while TCRdb's copy carries only in-frame clones and drops some. This repertoire shows about 250,000 clones, roughly 85% found once; its top ten account for about 3%. Sequencing used peripheral blood. These receptors were obtained from a woman under 40 with active or convalescent COVID-19. CDR3s include the opening cysteine and the closing phenylalanine or tryptophan. Each record gives: J gene, V gene, D gene, clone size, CDR3 DNA, CDR3 protein. A D gene is named only where the DNA matches it firmly. The size entry is marked missing in some rows and otherwise reads once, few, many or a size class.

TRBJ2-1 TRBV24-1 . . TGTGCCACCAGTTCCAGGCATGAGCAGTTCTTC CATSSRHEQFF
TRBJ1-1 TRBV12-3/TRBV12-4 . . TGTGCCACCCGAAGGAGCACTGAAGCTTTCTTT CATRRSTEAFF
TRBJ1-1 TRBV5-6 TRBD1 . TGTGCCAGCAGCCCCTACAGGGGGAACACTGAAGCTTTCTTT CASSPYRGNTEAFF
TRBJ2-1 TRBV7-9 . . TGTGCCAGCAGTCTTGGTTGGGCAGGGCTAGAGCAGTTCTTC CASSLGWAGLEQFF
TRBJ1-3 TRBV6-2/TRBV6-3 . . TGTGCCAGCAGTTACTCCTATCAACTCCCTCAGCGCTCTGGAAACACCATATATTTT CASSYSYQLPQRSGNTIYF
TRBJ1-2 TRBV18 . . TGTGCCAGCTCACCACGTATACAGAGAAACTATGGCTACACCTTC CASSPRIQRNYGYTF
TRBJ1-2 TRBV5-6 . . TGTGCCAGCAGCCTCTCGATCGCGGATGACTATGGCTACACCTTC CASSLSIADDYGYTF
TRBJ2-3 TRBV6-5 TRBD2 . TGTGCCAGCAGTTACTCCGCGGGGGACACAGATACGCAGTATTTT CASSYSAGDTDTQYF
TRBJ2-3 TRBV9 . . TGTGCCAGCAGCGTAGCTAGGACCGCGGGTAGCACAGATACGCAGTATTTT CASSVARTAGSTDTQYF
TRBJ2-2 TRBV7-9 . . TGTGCCAGCAGCTTAGCAGCCCAGCCGGGCACCGGGGAGCTGTTTTTT CASSLAAQPGTGELFF
TRBJ2-1 TRBV27 . few TGTGCCAGCAGTTCCCAAGGGGGTGAGCAGTTCTTC CASSSQGGEQFF
TRBJ2-3 TRBV29-1 TRBD1 . TGCAGCGTTGAAGCCCGGACAGGGAGCACAGATACGCAGTATTTT CSVEARTGSTDTQYF